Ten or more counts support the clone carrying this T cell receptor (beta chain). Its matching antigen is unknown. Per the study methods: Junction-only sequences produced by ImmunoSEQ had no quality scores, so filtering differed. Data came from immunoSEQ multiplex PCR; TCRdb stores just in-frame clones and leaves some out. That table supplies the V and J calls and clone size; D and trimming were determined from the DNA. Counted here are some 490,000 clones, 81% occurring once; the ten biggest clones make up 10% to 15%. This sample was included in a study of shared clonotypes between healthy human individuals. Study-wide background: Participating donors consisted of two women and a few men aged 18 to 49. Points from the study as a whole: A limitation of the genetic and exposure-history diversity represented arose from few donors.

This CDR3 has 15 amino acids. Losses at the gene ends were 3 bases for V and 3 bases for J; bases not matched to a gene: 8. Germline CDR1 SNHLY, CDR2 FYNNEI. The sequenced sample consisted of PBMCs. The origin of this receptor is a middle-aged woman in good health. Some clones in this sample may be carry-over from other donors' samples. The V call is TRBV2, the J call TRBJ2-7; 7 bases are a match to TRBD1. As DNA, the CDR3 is TGTGCCAGCAGTGAGGAAGGGGGCTTTATCTACGAGCAGTACTTC. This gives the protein CASSEEGGFIYEQYF.